This T cell receptor beta chain was observed in a study of T cells in Graves' hyperthyroidism and ophthalmopathy. Points from the study as a whole: Most thyroid clonotypes with frequency above 0.001 were detected in blood.

RNA transcripts yielded amplified TCR beta CDR3 regions. HTBI primers were used for first-round RT-PCR of the TCR CDR3. Via MiXCR, TCRdb re-called the multiplex PCR reads, giving one row per CDR3 protein. The sample has some 420,000 distinct CDR3 sequences, around 15% seen once. This clonotype appeared many times. Its matching antigen is unknown. The sequenced material came from blood. This TCR derives from a young woman with Graves' hyperthyroidism.

The CDR3 nucleotides are TGCGCCAGCAGCTTGCTCTCGGGCACAGATACGCAGTATTTT. The encoded protein is CASSLLSGTDTQYF. The chain couples TRBV5-1 to TRBJ2-3; D gene ambiguous. The V end was cut by 1 base, the J end by 1 base, with 7 bases between. The CDR3 extends over 14 amino acids. The germline V gene has CDR1 SGHRS and CDR2 YFSETQ.